This T cell receptor (beta chain) was captured in a study of T cell changes during pregnancy in multiple sclerosis. Produced via immunoSEQ multiplex PCR; TCRdb's table is partial and in-frame only. The table records some 33,000 clones, roughly nine tenths of them present only once. After removal of 1 base from V and 1 base from J, the junction contained 6 bases not matched to a gene. This CDR3 is 17 amino acids long. The germline CDR1 and CDR2 sequences are MGHRA and YSYEKL. The sequence came from a female donor with multiple sclerosis, enrolled in a pregnancy study. The source material was CD8+ T cells from peripheral blood mononuclear cells, sampled in the third trimester of pregnancy. The rearrangement links TRBV4-1 to TRBJ2-7, with 11 bases identical to TRBD2. The CDR3 loop reads CASSQVPSGGRSYEQYF. The CDR3 nucleotides are TGCGCCAGCAGCCAAGTCCCTAGCGGGGGGAGGTCCTACGAGCAGTACTTC.